These 8 T cell receptor beta chains came from one sample sequenced in a study of CD8 T cells in Susac syndrome. When the RNA was reverse transcribed, random hexamers were used with an input of roughly 0.45 to 1 ug. Each CDR3 protein gets one entry after TCRdb re-called the immunoSEQ multiplex PCR reads with MiXCR. The sample has around 170,000 distinct CDR3 sequences, roughly 95% seen once. The specimen sequenced was CD8+ T cells from PBMCs. The origin of the receptors is a human donor with multiple sclerosis.

The rearrangement joins TRBV4-1 to TRBJ1-1; D perhaps matches TRBD1 (5 bases). The V gene lost 2 bases and the J gene lost 8 bases, with 9 bases spanning the gap. The CDR3 covers 12 residues. Germline CDR1 and CDR2: MGHRA and YSYEKL. The CDR3 is CASSQMGTEAFF. The CDR3 DNA reads as TGCGCCAGCAGCCAAATGGGGACGGAAGCTTTCTTT.

The gene calls are TRBV5-4 and TRBJ2-7, with 7 bases fitting TRBD1. CDR1 is SGHNT and CDR2 is YYREEE in the germline V gene (reference sequence). V gave up 4 bases and J gave up 4 bases; unmatched junction bases: 5. The CDR3 sequence is 13 residues long. The CDR3 DNA is TGTGCCAGCAGCCATGACAGGGATTACGAGCAGTACTTC. Translating gives CASSHDRDYEQYF.

The chain joins TRBV19 to TRBJ2-3, with D perhaps assigned TRBD1 or TRBD2 (5 bases each). Germline assignment: CDR1 LNHDA and CDR2 SQIVND (reference sequence). V dropped 6 bases and J dropped 5 bases, with 12 bases sitting between them. The CDR3 runs to 13 residues. The CDR3: CASSWDLEDTQYF. DNA for the CDR3: TGTGCCAGTAGCTGGGACCTTGAAGATACGCAGTATTTT.

This chain uses TRBV20-1 with TRBJ2-7; a weak D match, TRBD1 (6 bases). This CDR3 spans 13 amino acids. Per germline, CDR1 DFQATT and CDR2 SNEGSKA (reference sequence). V shed 3 bases and J shed 3 bases, with 12 bases lying between them. CDR3 coding DNA: TGCAGTGCTAGTGGGGACATCATCTACGAGCAGTACTTC. Its protein product is CSASGDIIYEQYF.

The V and J genes are TRBV4-1 and TRBJ2-7; D gene unclear. This CDR3 region has 13 residues. Germline CDR1 reads MGHRA; CDR2 reads YSYEKL. Trimming cost V 3 bases and J 6 bases, with 12 bases left between them. The CDR3 coding sequence is TGCGCCAGCAGCCAGGCGACGGGTATCGAGCAGTACTTC. The encoded protein is CASSQATGIEQYF.

The chain links TRBV2 to TRBJ2-1, with 8 bases matching TRBD1. V gave up 7 bases and J gave up 8 bases; unmatched junction bases: 4. The CDR3 is made up of 12 amino acids. Germline CDR1 is SNHLY and CDR2 is FYNNEI. This CDR3 reads CASNTGGDEQFF. In DNA form, the CDR3 reads TGTGCCAGCAATACAGGGGGAGATGAGCAGTTCTTC.

This clonotype was detected only once. The chain couples TRBV9 to TRBJ2-3; 8 bases match TRBD1. CDR1 and CDR2 from the germline V gene are SGDLS and YYNGEE. The CDR3 runs to 15 residues. V dropped 0 bases and J dropped 4; count of bases not matched to a gene: 4. The CDR3 coding sequence is TGTGCCAGCAGCGTAGACGGGACAGGCGCAGATACGCAGTATTTT. This codes for CASSVDGTGADTQYF. The whole variable domain, filled in from reference TRBV9 and TRBJ2-3, reads DSGVTQTPKHLITATGQRVTLRCSPRSGDLSVYWYQQSLDQGLQFLIQYYNGEERAKGNILERFSAQQFPDLHSELNLSSLELGDSALYFCASSVDGTGADTQYFGPGTRLTVL.

This chain connects TRBV16 to TRBJ2-7; D gene ambiguous. The CDR3 loop spans 12 amino acids. V was shortened by 4 bases and J by 2 bases, with 6 bases between the two germline ends. Germline V gene sequence: CDR1 KGHSY, CDR2 FQNENV. The CDR3 sequence is CASSPNPYEQYF. The CDR3 DNA follows: TGTGCCAGCAGCCCCAACCCCTACGAGCAGTACTTC.